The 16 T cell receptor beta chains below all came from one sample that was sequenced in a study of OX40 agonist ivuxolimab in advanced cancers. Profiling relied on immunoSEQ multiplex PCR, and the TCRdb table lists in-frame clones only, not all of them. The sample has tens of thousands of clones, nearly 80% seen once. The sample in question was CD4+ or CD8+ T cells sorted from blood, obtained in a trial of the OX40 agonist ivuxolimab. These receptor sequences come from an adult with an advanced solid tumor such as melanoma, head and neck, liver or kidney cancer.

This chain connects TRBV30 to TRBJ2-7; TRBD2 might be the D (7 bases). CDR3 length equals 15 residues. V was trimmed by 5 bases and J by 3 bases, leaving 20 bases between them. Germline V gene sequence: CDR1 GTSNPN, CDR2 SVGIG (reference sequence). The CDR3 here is CAWLKGGAGGYEQYF. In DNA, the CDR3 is TGTGCCTGGCTTAAGGGGGGGGCGGGCGGCTACGAGCAGTACTTC.

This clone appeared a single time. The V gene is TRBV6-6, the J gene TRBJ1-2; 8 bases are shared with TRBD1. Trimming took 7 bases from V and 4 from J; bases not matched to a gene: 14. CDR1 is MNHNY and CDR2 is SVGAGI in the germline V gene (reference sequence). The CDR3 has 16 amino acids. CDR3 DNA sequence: TGTGCCAGCACCCCCGGGGGGACAGGATTCGTCTATGGCTACACCTTC. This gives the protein CASTPGGTGFVYGYTF.

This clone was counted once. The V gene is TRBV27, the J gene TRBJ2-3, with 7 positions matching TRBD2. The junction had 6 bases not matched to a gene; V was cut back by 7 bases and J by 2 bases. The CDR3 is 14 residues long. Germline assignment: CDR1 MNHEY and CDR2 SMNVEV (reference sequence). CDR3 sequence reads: CASTPGLSTDTQYF. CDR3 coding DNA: TGTGCCAGCACCCCGGGACTATCCACAGATACGCAGTATTTT.

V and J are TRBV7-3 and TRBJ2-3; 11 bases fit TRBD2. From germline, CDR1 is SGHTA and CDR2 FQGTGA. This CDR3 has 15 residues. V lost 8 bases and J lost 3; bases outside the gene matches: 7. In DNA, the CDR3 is TGTGCCAGCGCACTACTAGCGGGAGAAACAGATACGCAGTATTTT. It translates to CASALLAGETDTQYF.

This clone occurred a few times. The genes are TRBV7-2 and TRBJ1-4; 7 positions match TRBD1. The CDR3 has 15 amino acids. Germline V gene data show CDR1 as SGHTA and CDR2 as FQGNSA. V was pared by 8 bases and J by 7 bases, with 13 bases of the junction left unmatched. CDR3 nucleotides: TGTGCCAGCCGCCGAAGGCAGGGGGTATCTGAAAAACTGTTTTTT. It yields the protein CASRRRQGVSEKLFF.

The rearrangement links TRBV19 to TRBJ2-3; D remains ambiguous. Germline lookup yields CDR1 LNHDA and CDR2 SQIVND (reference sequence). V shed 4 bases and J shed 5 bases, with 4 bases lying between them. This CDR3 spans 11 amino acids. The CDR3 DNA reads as TGTGCCAGTAGTAGGAGAGATACGCAGTATTTT. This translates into CASSRRDTQYF.

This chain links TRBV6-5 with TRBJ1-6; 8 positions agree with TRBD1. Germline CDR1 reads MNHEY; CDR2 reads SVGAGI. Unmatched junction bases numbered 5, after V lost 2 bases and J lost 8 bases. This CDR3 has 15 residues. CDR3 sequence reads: CASSYGQGAHSPLHF. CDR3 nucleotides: TGTGCCAGCAGTTACGGTCAGGGGGCGCATTCACCCCTCCACTTT.

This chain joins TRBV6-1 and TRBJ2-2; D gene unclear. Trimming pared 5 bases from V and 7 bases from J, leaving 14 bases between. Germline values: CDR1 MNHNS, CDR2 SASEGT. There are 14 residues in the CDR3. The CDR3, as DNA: TGTGCCAGCAGTCTCCTATGGGGTGGCGGGGAGCTGTTTTTT. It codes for CASSLLWGGGELFF.

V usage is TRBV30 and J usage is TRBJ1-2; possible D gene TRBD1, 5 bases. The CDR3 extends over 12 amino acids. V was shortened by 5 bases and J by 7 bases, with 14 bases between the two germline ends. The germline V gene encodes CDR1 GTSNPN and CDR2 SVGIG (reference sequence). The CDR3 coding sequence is TGTGCCTGGGGAGGGGAATGGGCTGGCTACACCTTC. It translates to CAWGGEWAGYTF.

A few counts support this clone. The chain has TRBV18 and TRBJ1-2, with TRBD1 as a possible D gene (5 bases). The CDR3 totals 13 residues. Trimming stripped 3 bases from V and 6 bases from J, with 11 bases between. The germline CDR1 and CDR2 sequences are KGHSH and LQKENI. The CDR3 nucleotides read TGTGCCAGCTCACCCAGGGAGGAGGATGGCTACACCTTC. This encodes CASSPREEDGYTF.

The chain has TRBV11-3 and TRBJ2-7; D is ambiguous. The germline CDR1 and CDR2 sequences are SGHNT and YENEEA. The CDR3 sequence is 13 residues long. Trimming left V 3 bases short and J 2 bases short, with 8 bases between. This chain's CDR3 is CASSLNPTYEQYF. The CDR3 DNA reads TGTGCCAGCAGCTTGAATCCTACCTACGAGCAGTACTTC.

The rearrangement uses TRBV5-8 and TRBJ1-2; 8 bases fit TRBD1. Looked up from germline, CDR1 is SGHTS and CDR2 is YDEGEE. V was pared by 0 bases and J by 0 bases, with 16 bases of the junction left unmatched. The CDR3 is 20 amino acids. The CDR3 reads CASSLGQGAELSYPNYGYTF. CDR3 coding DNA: TGTGCCAGCAGCTTGGGGCAGGGGGCAGAATTAAGCTACCCTAACTATGGCTACACCTTC.

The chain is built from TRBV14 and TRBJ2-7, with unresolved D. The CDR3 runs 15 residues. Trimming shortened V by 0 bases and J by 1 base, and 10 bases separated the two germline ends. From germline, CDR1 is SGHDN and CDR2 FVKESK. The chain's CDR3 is CASSQEAKVSYEQYF. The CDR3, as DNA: TGTGCCAGCAGCCAAGAGGCAAAAGTTTCCTACGAGCAGTACTTC.

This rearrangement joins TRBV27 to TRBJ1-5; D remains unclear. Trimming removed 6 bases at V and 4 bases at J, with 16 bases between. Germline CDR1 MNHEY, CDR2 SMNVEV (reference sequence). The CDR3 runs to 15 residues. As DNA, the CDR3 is TGTGCCAGCAGCACGTCAGGTAGCCCGAATCAGCCCCAGCATTTT. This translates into CASSTSGSPNQPQHF.

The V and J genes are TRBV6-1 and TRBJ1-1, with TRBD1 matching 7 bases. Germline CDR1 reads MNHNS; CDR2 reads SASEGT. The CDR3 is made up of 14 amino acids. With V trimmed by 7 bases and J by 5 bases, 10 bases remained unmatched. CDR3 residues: CASTRRQGETEAFF. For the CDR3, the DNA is TGTGCCAGCACCCGAAGACAGGGAGAAACTGAAGCTTTCTTT.

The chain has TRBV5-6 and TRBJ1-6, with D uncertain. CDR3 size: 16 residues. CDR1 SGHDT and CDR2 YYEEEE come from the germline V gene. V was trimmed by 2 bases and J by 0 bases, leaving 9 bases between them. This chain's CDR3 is CASSFDGLSYNSPLHF. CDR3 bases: TGTGCCAGCAGCTTTGACGGTCTCTCCTATAATTCACCCCTCCACTTT.